Following are 21 T cell receptor beta chains from one sample sequenced in a study of regulatory T cells in long-lasting Graves disease (dated by TCRdb to about 2021). To prepare the library, multiplex PCR was applied. The sample was run on an Illumina HiSeq 4000. TCR beta libraries were built with iRepertoire HTBI primers and Arm-PCR amplification of CDR3 regions. TCRdb took the public reads, trimmed them with fastp at Q25, ran MiXCR for clone calling and kept in-frame beta chains. Under each unique CDR3 protein, matching rows form one entry showing the most common genes and DNA. This sample has 450,000 to 700,000 distinct CDR3 sequences in its table, and less than 15% of those were observed once. Roughly 10% of the sample comes from the top ten. Explained via the paper, the time point label denotes: newly diagnosed GD, antithyroid drugs for less than 3 months. For both TCR sequencing and RNA sequencing, RNA was extracted from PBMCs in TRIzol.

The data also belong to a second study, concerning T cells in Graves' hyperthyroidism and ophthalmopathy.

The sequenced sample was peripheral blood mononuclear cells (PBMCs), obtained at new diagnosis, from a patient treated with antithyroid drugs. Receptors were obtained from a man aged 25-45 years with Graves disease. Donor details come from another sample of the same person, matched by shared clones.

This clonotype was picked up many times. Germline is not matched at one junction end, which may reflect a read error. The chain recombines TRBV12-3 or TRBV12-4 with TRBJ2-7; 7 bases align to TRBD1. CDR3 length equals 15 residues. CDR3 amino acids: CAGRIGTEGVYEQYF. The CDR3 DNA is TGTGCCGGCAGGATAGGGACAGAGGGGGTATACGAGCAGTACTTC.

This clonotype was found many times. The gene calls are TRBV6-1 and TRBJ2-7; 7 bases align to TRBD2. Germline CDR1 is MNHNS and CDR2 is SASEGT. The length of the CDR3 is 13 residues. V gave up 7 bases and J gave up 3 bases; unmatched junction bases: 6. CDR3 sequence (DNA): TGTGCCAGCAAAATAGCGGGCCACTACGAGCAGTACTTC. Protein product: CASKIAGHYEQYF.

In this sample, this clonotype turned up a few times. One junction end does not reproduce the germline sequence, and a read error may be involved. This rearrangement joins TRBV28 to TRBJ2-5; D is uncertain. The CDR3 is 11 residues long. The germline CDR1 and CDR2 sequences are MDHEN and SYDVKM. CDR3: CASSFLEAQYF. The CDR3 DNA is TGTGCCAGCAGTTTTTTAGAGGCCCAGTACTTC.

This chain connects TRBV6-2 or TRBV6-3 to TRBJ2-2; D is undetermined. There are 14 residues in the CDR3. In germline, CDR1 is MNHEY, CDR2 SVGEGT. V lost 2 bases to trimming and J lost 1 base, with 5 bases between them. The CDR3 DNA reads as TGTGCCAGCAGTTACATGCAGAACACCGGGGAGCTGTTTTTT. Residues: CASSYMQNTGELFF.

The sample holds many counts of this clonotype. The chain employs TRBV12-3 or TRBV12-4 and TRBJ1-4; D unresolved. The V gene lost 5 bases and the J gene lost 9 bases, with 13 bases spanning the gap. The CDR3 has 13 amino acids. CDR3 amino acids: CASSQVPRQKLFF. The CDR3 DNA sequence: TGTGCCAGCAGTCAAGTCCCTAGGCAAAAACTGTTTTTT.

This clonotype has more than one count but fewer than ten. The V call is TRBV6-5, the J call TRBJ1-5; no reliable D call. The length of the CDR3 is 13 residues. The V gene's germline CDR1 is MNHEY and CDR2 SVGAGI. V was shortened by 2 bases and J by 4 bases, with 6 bases between the two germline ends. CDR3 sequence reads: CASSYPYNQPQHF. In DNA, the CDR3 is TGTGCCAGCAGTTACCCTTATAATCAGCCCCAGCATTTT.

This clonotype was seen at least ten times. V and J are TRBV29-1 and TRBJ2-7; 8 bases fit TRBD1. The CDR3 spans 13 residues. In germline, CDR1 is SQVTM, CDR2 ANQGSEA. The trim removed 5 bases at V and 7 bases at J, leaving 10 bases unmatched. The CDR3 spells CSVSAPTGGEQYF. Here the CDR3 DNA reads TGCAGCGTTTCGGCGCCTACAGGGGGGGAGCAGTACTTC.

This chain uses TRBV5-5 with TRBJ2-6; 8 positions agree with TRBD1. The CDR3 runs to 18 residues. V gave up 4 bases and J gave up 6 bases; unmatched junction bases: 15. Germline CDR1 is SGHKS and CDR2 is YYEKEE (reference sequence). The CDR3 reads CASSQDVQGAHLANVLTF. CDR3 sequence (DNA): TGTGCCAGCAGCCAAGACGTCCAGGGGGCCCACCTGGCCAACGTCCTGACTTTC.

V and J are TRBV6-2 or TRBV6-3 and TRBJ2-7, with 8 bases aligning to TRBD2. With V trimmed by 8 bases and J by 0 bases, 6 bases remained unmatched. Per germline, CDR1 MNHEY and CDR2 SVGEGT. The CDR3 consists of 14 residues. The DNA for the CDR3 is TGTGCCAGCCTAATAGCGGGACACTCCTACGAGCAGTACTTC. Its protein product is CASLIAGHSYEQYF.

This clonotype has only a few counts. This chain joins TRBV30 and TRBJ1-1; D uncertain. The CDR3 length is 12 residues. V lost 2 bases, J lost 3 bases, and 7 bases lay in between. Germline CDR1 reads GTSNPN; CDR2 reads SVGIG (reference sequence). The CDR3 loop is CAWSPQDTEAFF. The CDR3 coding sequence is TGTGCCTGGAGTCCCCAGGACACTGAAGCTTTCTTT.

This clonotype was found many times. The chain joins TRBV30 to TRBJ2-1; D call uncertain. The CDR3 has 12 residues. Germline V gene data show CDR1 as GTSNPN and CDR2 as SVGIG (reference sequence). The ends were cut back, 1 base at V and 6 bases at J, with 7 bases in the middle. The CDR3: CAWSESGNEQFF. The CDR3 DNA reads as TGTGCCTGGAGTGAGTCTGGCAATGAGCAGTTCTTC.

This clonotype was seen at least ten times. The rearrangement uses TRBV20-1 and TRBJ2-2; D unclear. The CDR3 spans 12 residues. V gave up 6 bases and J gave up 2 bases, with 7 bases separating them. Germline assignment: CDR1 DFQATT and CDR2 SNEGSKA (reference sequence). Here the CDR3 reads CSAQKNTGELFF. The CDR3 DNA reads as TGCAGTGCCCAAAAAAACACCGGGGAGCTGTTTTTT.

This clonotype showed up many times. This sequence joins TRBV27 and TRBJ2-2, with 11 bases lining up with TRBD2. The J segment lost 2 bases and the V segment lost 6 bases, leaving 5 bases of the junction unmatched. Germline CDR1 and CDR2: MNHEY and SMNVEV (reference sequence). This CDR3 contains 16 residues. CDR3 bases: TGTGCCAGCAGCCCCAGACTAGCGGGAAACACCGGGGAGCTGTTTTTT. Amino acids: CASSPRLAGNTGELFF.

This clonotype was detected many times. Sequence at one end of the junction differs from germline and may be a read error. This chain links TRBV12-3 or TRBV12-4 with TRBJ2-7; D is undetermined. This CDR3 is built from 10 residues. CDR3 amino acids: CASSLGEQYF. CDR3 coding DNA: TGCGCCAGCAGCCTGGGCGAGCAGTACTTC.

V gene TRBV11-2 combines with J gene TRBJ2-1; no clear D. The CDR3 length is 16 residues. Trimming took off 7 bases at V and 10 bases at J, with 26 bases between the two ends. Per the germline V gene, CDR1 is SGHAT and CDR2 is FQNNGV. The CDR3 DNA follows: TGTGCCAGCACCCATTCCCAAGGTGGCTCCACGCGGGAGCAGTTCTTC. This gives the protein CASTHSQGGSTREQFF.

This clonotype has ten or more counts. The V and J genes are TRBV6-6 and TRBJ2-1; D is undetermined. This CDR3 has 14 residues. The V end lost 0 bases, the J end lost 7 bases, and 10 bases lay between the germline ends. Looked up from germline, CDR1 is MNHNY and CDR2 is SVGAGI (reference sequence). The chain's CDR3 is CASSYSPTRNEQFF. CDR3 sequence (DNA): TGTGCCAGCAGTTACTCGCCAACACGTAATGAGCAGTTCTTC.

In this sample, this clonotype turned up many times. This chain connects TRBV20-1 to TRBJ2-1, with 9 bases fitting TRBD2. Germline trimming cut 2 bases from V and 5 bases from J; bases unmatched to any gene: 7. Germline V lookup: CDR1 DFQATT, CDR2 SNEGSKA (reference sequence). The CDR3 has 15 residues. The CDR3 here is CSARNPAGGHNEQFF. The DNA of the CDR3 is TGCAGTGCTAGAAACCCAGCGGGAGGCCACAATGAGCAGTTCTTC.

With regard to this clonotype: This may stem from a read error, because a much larger clone lies one nucleotide away. The chain has TRBV10-3 and TRBJ2-5; D not resolved. Germline-derived CDR1 and CDR2 are ENHRY and SYGVKD. The V gene lost 4 bases and the J gene lost 7 bases, with 13 bases spanning the gap. The CDR3 contains 13 residues. Here the CDR3 DNA reads TGTGCCATCAGTGGTAAGAGCTCGGGGACCCAGTACTTC. Translated, it gives CAISGKSSGTQYF.

The sample holds many counts of this clonotype. The rearrangement uses TRBV12-3 or TRBV12-4 and TRBJ2-7, with TRBD1 identical over 11 bases. V lost 6 bases and J lost 6; bases outside the gene matches: 7. The CDR3 spans 14 residues. Written as DNA, the CDR3 is TGTGCCAGCAGCCCTGGGACAGGGGGTCTCGAGCAGTACTTC. This sequence encodes CASSPGTGGLEQYF.

This rearrangement joins TRBV27 to TRBJ2-5; TRBD2 aligns across 8 bases. Germline CDR1 is MNHEY and CDR2 is SMNVEV (reference sequence). Losses at the gene ends were 5 bases for V and 2 bases for J; bases not matched to a gene: 13. This CDR3 has 17 residues. DNA for the CDR3: TGTGCCAGCAGTCTCAAACCTCCGGGACTAGGGCAAGAGACCCAGTACTTC. Protein sequence: CASSLKPPGLGQETQYF.

This clonotype was counted between two and nine times. The rearrangement links TRBV6-1 to TRBJ2-3, with TRBD1 identical over 7 bases. The germline CDR1 and CDR2 sequences are MNHNS and SASEGT. Unmatched junction bases numbered 9, after V lost 6 bases and J lost 0 bases. This CDR3 spans 16 amino acids. The CDR3 spells CASRLRPGQSTDTQYF. CDR3 bases: TGTGCCAGCAGACTTCGTCCGGGACAGAGCACAGATACGCAGTATTTT.